The 24 T cell receptor beta chains below all came from one sample that was sequenced in a study of long-term antiretroviral therapy in people with HIV. The immunoSEQ assay was v3.0, run at survey level. Clones were sequenced by immunoSEQ multiplex PCR, and TCRdb holds only the in-frame ones, with some missing. Counted here are 20,000 to 25,000 clones, 76% occurring once; the ten biggest clones make up over 9%. The input for sequencing was unsorted PBMCs, taken about 1.8 years before starting antiretroviral therapy. The receptors originated from a woman in her 40s with HIV.

This clone was found a few times. J is TRBJ1-2 and V is TRBV1. TRBV1 is tagged as a pseudogene. CDR3 length: 16 residues. The CDR3 loop reads CTSSQGREGIYVGYTF. The DNA for the CDR3 is TGCACCAGCAGCCAAGGACGCGAGGGAATCTATGTCGGCTACACCTTC.

This clone was observed once. The chain is built from TRBV11-3 and TRBJ2-3, with D possibly being TRBD1 (5 bases). Germline CDR1 SGHNT, CDR2 YENEEA. This CDR3 contains 14 residues. Trimming stripped 3 bases from V and 6 bases from J, with 13 bases between. CDR3 sequence (DNA): TGTGCCAGCAGCTTGGATGGGGCGGCGGATACGCAGTATTTT. Protein: CASSLDGAADTQYF. The full variable domain, its missing parts supplied by reference TRBV11-3 and TRBJ2-3, is EAGVVQSPRYKIIEKKQPVAFWCNPISGHNTLYWYLQNLGQGPELLIRYENEEAVDDSQLPKDRFSAERLKGVDSTLKIQPAELGDSAVYLCASSLDGAADTQYFGPGTRLTVL.

This rearrangement joins TRBV5-1 to TRBJ2-1; D possibly corresponds to TRBD2 (5 bases). Trimming left V 3 bases short and J 9 bases short, with 7 bases between. Germline CDR1 is SGHRS and CDR2 is YFSETQ. This CDR3 comprises 11 residues. CDR3 DNA sequence: TGCGCCAGCAGCTCCACTAGTGAGCAGTTCTTC. It is translated as CASSSTSEQFF.

The chain links TRBV4-3 to TRBJ1-2; a weak D match, TRBD1 (5 bases). The CDR3 loop spans 15 amino acids. Germline CDR1 LGHNA, CDR2 YSLEER. Between the trimmed V and J ends, which lost 8 bases and 5 bases, there was a span of 21 bases. This chain's CDR3 is CASSPGPLGRYGYTF. The CDR3 coding sequence is TGCGCCAGCTCCCCAGGCCCCTTGGGGCGTTATGGCTACACCTTC.

V is TRBV6-5 and J is TRBJ2-1; tentatively, D is TRBD1 or TRBD2 (5 bases each). The CDR3 contains 14 residues. V was shortened by 7 bases and J by 10 bases, with 20 bases between the two germline ends. CDR1 and CDR2 (germline): MNHEY, SVGAGI. CDR3: CASKGTTWTAEQFF. The DNA for the CDR3 is TGTGCCAGCAAGGGGACGACATGGACGGCCGAGCAGTTCTTC.

J is TRBJ1-5 and V is TRBV2, with a possible D match to TRBD1 (6 bases). Germline V gene lookup returns CDR1 SNHLY and CDR2 FYNNEI. Trimming shortened V by 8 bases and J by 3 bases, and 11 bases separated the two germline ends. The CDR3 loop spans 13 amino acids. This CDR3 is CASGGGFNQPQHF. The CDR3 DNA follows: TGTGCCAGCGGGGGGGGCTTCAATCAGCCCCAGCATTTT.

This chain uses TRBV6-5 with TRBJ1-1; unclear D gene. CDR3 length: 14 amino acids. V was shortened by 0 bases and J by 0 bases, with 5 bases between the two germline ends. Looked up from germline, CDR1 is MNHEY and CDR2 is SVGAGI. This CDR3 reads CASSYSKLNTEAFF. CDR3 bases: TGTGCCAGCAGTTACTCCAAGTTGAACACTGAAGCTTTCTTT.

The rearrangement links TRBV4-3 to TRBJ2-1; TRBD2 agrees at 12 bases. The trim removed 3 bases at V and 4 bases at J, leaving 10 bases unmatched. The germline V gene has CDR1 LGHNA and CDR2 YSLEER. The CDR3 is made up of 18 amino acids. The CDR3: CASSHDPGLAGNYNEQFF. The DNA for the CDR3 is TGCGCCAGCAGCCACGACCCCGGACTAGCGGGGAATTACAATGAGCAGTTCTTC.

The chain recombines TRBV30 with TRBJ2-1, with D unclear. V was pared by 0 bases and J by 3 bases, with 6 bases between. The CDR3 has 13 amino acids. The V gene's germline CDR1 is GTSNPN and CDR2 SVGIG (reference sequence). The CDR3 sequence is CAWSVPYYNEQFF. In DNA, the CDR3 is TGTGCCTGGAGTGTCCCATACTACAATGAGCAGTTCTTC.

CDR3 loop: CASSPRGAGDEQYF. CDR3 DNA: TGTGCCAGCAGCCCCAGAGGAGCGGGAGACGAGCAGTACTTC. The chain recombines TRBV7-8 with TRBJ2-7, with TRBD2 identical over 8 bases. J lost 5 bases, V lost 5 bases, and 8 bases had no gene match. Germline CDR1 is SGHVS and CDR2 is FQNEAQ. The CDR3 length is 14 residues.

This rearrangement joins TRBV10-3 to TRBJ1-1; no clear D gene. CDR3 length: 12 residues. The germline V gene has CDR1 ENHRY and CDR2 SYGVKD. The V end lost 4 bases, the J end lost 5 bases, and 8 bases lay between the germline ends. The CDR3 nucleotides are TGTGCCATCAGTGTCGAAAAGACTGAAGCTTTCTTT. Translating gives CAISVEKTEAFF.

The CDR3 protein is CASSVRTDGATNEKLFF. The CDR3 DNA sequence: TGTGCCAGTAGTGTTAGGACAGATGGGGCAACTAATGAAAAACTGTTTTTT. This rearrangement joins TRBV19 to TRBJ1-4; D possibly corresponds to TRBD1 (6 bases). The CDR3 is 17 amino acids. The germline gives CDR1 LNHDA, CDR2 SQIVND (reference sequence). Trimming removed 5 bases from V and 0 bases from J, with 16 bases in between.

V usage is TRBV10-3 and J usage is TRBJ1-1; no reliable D call. Trimming removed 7 bases from V and 6 bases from J, with 15 bases in between. CDR3 length: 13 residues. CDR1 ENHRY and CDR2 SYGVKD come from the germline V gene. CDR3 in DNA: TGTGCCATCATGTCTGGCAGCCCGGCTGAAGCTTTCTTT. The encoded protein is CAIMSGSPAEAFF.

This clone has just one count. The genes are TRBV5-4 and TRBJ2-5, with D tentatively TRBD2 (6 bases). V lost 0 bases and J 6 bases, leaving 12 bases between the germline ends. Germline CDR1 is SGHNT and CDR2 is YYREEE (reference sequence). CDR3 length: 14 residues. The CDR3 reads CASSLGGVLKTQYF. The CDR3, as DNA: TGTGCCAGCAGCTTGGGCGGGGTCCTAAAGACCCAGTACTTC.

The V and J genes are TRBV5-4 and TRBJ2-1; D gene ambiguous. This CDR3 has 13 amino acids. Trimming left V 9 bases short and J 0 bases short, with 10 bases between. CDR1 and CDR2 from the germline V gene are SGHNT and YYREEE (reference sequence). This chain's CDR3 is CATRTDSYNEQFF. The CDR3 nucleotides are TGTGCCACCCGGACCGACTCCTACAATGAGCAGTTCTTC.

V is TRBV5-6 and J is TRBJ1-3, with unresolved D. V lost 3 bases and J lost 5, with 15 bases in between. The CDR3 contains 15 residues. Per germline, CDR1 SGHDT and CDR2 YYEEEE. CDR3 sequence (DNA): TGTGCCAGCAGCTCCAGATCGGACGAGAGAAACACCATATATTTT. It codes for CASSSRSDERNTIYF.

The rearrangement joins TRBV9 to TRBJ1-2; 9 positions agree with TRBD1. The trim removed 4 bases at V and 4 bases at J, leaving 8 bases unmatched. This CDR3 has 15 amino acids. Per the germline V gene, CDR1 is SGDLS and CDR2 is YYNGEE. The CDR3 spells CASSSPGQGTYGYTF. CDR3 DNA: TGTGCCAGCAGCTCTCCGGGACAGGGCACCTATGGCTACACCTTC.

J is TRBJ2-5 and V is TRBV27; a weak D match, TRBD1 (5 bases). Germline CDR1 reads MNHEY; CDR2 reads SMNVEV (reference sequence). Trimming shortened V by 6 bases and J by 1 base, and 18 bases separated the two germline ends. This CDR3 comprises 16 residues. The CDR3 DNA reads TGTGCCAGCAGCCGTACGGCAGGGTCCCTCCAAGAGACCCAGTACTTC. This codes for CASSRTAGSLQETQYF.

This chain connects TRBV4-1 to TRBJ1-1; no clear D. CDR1 and CDR2 from the germline V gene are MGHRA and YSYEKL. The length of the CDR3 is 13 residues. The V and J ends lost 3 bases and 0 bases respectively, with 5 bases between them. CDR3 sequence: CASSHDMNTEAFF. The CDR3 DNA reads as TGCGCCAGCAGCCACGACATGAACACTGAAGCTTTCTTT.

This chain joins TRBV7-2 and TRBJ2-3; 9 nucleotides agree with TRBD1. The germline V gene encodes CDR1 SGHTA and CDR2 FQGNSA. The CDR3 length is 17 residues. V shed 5 bases, J shed 3 bases, and the junction held 12 bases outside the gene matches. This CDR3 reads CASSLRGPGQGTDTQYF. CDR3 bases: TGTGCCAGCAGCCTTAGAGGGCCGGGACAGGGAACAGATACGCAGTATTTT.

The rearrangement uses TRBV7-9 and TRBJ1-1, with D possibly TRBD1 on 6 matching bases. CDR1 and CDR2 (germline): SEHNR, FQNEAQ (reference sequence). The CDR3 is 14 amino acids. The V gene lost 1 base and the J gene lost 3 bases, with 9 bases spanning the gap. The CDR3 nucleotides read TGTGCCAGCAGCTTAGAGGGGGGAGACACTGAAGCTTTCTTT. Amino acid sequence: CASSLEGGDTEAFF. Using reference TRBV7-9 and TRBJ1-1 for the parts outside the CDR3, the full variable domain is DTGVSQNPRHKITKRGQNVTFRCDPISEHNRLYWYRQTLGQGPEFLTYFQNEAQLEKSRLLSDRFSAERPKGSFSTLEIQRTEQGDSAMYLCASSLEGGDTEAFFGQGTRLTVV.

The V gene is TRBV5-1, the J gene TRBJ1-1; 10 nucleotides line up with TRBD1. J gave up 11 bases and V 4 bases, and 8 bases lay outside the gene matches. This CDR3 spans 13 amino acids. CDR1 SGHRS and CDR2 YFSETQ come from the germline V gene. The CDR3 region has the DNA TGCGCCAGCAGCGGGACAGGGGAATCGCGGGCTTTCTTT. It codes for CASSGTGESRAFF.

The chain carries TRBV30 and TRBJ2-1; TRBD1 matches 11 bases. J gave up 9 bases and V 0 bases, and 13 bases lay outside the gene matches. Germline loops: CDR1 GTSNPN, CDR2 SVGIG (reference sequence). The CDR3 sequence is 17 residues long. The CDR3 is CAWSVQGLDRGLGEQFF. The CDR3 region has the DNA TGTGCCTGGAGTGTACAAGGGTTGGACAGGGGGCTTGGTGAGCAGTTCTTC.

The rearrangement joins TRBV29-1 to TRBJ2-7; D may be TRBD1 (5 bases). Germline V gene sequence: CDR1 SQVTM, CDR2 ANQGSEA. The CDR3 has 13 residues. Trimming pared 3 bases from V and 2 bases from J, leaving 11 bases between. CDR3 loop: CSVDEAGTYEQYF. CDR3 nucleotides: TGCAGCGTTGATGAGGCAGGGACCTACGAGCAGTACTTC.